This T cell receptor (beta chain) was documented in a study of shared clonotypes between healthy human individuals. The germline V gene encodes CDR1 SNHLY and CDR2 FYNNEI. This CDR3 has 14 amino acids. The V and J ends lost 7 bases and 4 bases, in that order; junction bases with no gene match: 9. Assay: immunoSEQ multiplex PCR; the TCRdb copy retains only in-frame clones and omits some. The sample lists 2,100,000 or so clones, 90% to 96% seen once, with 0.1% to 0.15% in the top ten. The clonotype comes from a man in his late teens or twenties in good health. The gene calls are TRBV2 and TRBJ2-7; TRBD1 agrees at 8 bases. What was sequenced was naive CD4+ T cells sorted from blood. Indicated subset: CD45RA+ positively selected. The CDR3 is CASTTDRGSYEQYF. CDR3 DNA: TGTGCCAGCACTACCGACAGGGGCTCTTACGAGCAGTACTTC.